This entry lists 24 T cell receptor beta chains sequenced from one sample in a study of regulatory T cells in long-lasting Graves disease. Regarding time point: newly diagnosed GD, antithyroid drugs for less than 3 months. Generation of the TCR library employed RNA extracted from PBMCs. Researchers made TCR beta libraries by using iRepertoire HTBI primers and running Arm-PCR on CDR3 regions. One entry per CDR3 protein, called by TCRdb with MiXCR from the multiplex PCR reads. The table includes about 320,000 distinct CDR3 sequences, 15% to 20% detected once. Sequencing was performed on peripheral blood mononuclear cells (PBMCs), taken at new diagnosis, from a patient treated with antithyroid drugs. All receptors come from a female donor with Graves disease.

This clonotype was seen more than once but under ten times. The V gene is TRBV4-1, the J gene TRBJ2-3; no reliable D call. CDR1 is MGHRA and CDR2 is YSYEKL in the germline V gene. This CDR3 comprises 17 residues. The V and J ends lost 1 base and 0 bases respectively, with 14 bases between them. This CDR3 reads CASSQVRSSFSTDTQYF. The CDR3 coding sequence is TGCGCCAGCAGCCAAGTTAGGAGCTCCTTTAGCACAGATACGCAGTATTTT.

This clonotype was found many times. CDR3 sequence: CSAPSGTGVGTEAFF. CDR3 sequence (DNA): TGCAGTGCTCCTAGTGGGACAGGCGTCGGCACTGAAGCTTTCTTT. The chain links TRBV20-1 to TRBJ1-1, with 8 bases lining up with TRBD1. After removal of 5 bases from V and 4 bases from J, the junction contained 12 bases not matched to a gene. Germline CDR1 and CDR2: DFQATT and SNEGSKA (reference sequence). The CDR3 has 15 residues.

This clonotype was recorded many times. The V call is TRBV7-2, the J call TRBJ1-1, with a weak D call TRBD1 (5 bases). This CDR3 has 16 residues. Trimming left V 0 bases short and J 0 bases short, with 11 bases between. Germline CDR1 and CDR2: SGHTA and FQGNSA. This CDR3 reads CASSLAGTVMNTEAFF. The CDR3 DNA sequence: TGTGCCAGCAGCTTAGCGGGGACTGTGATGAACACTGAAGCTTTCTTT.

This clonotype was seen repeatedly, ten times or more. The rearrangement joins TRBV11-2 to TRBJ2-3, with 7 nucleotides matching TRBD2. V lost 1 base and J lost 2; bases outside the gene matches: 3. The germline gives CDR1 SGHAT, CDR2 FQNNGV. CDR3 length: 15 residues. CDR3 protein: CASSLAGGFTDTQYF. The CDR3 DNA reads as TGTGCCAGCAGCTTAGCGGGAGGCTTCACAGATACGCAGTATTTT.

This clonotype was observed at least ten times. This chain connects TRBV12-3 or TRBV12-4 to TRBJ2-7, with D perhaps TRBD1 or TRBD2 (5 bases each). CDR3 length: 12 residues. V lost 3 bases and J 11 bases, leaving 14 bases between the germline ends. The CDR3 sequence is CASSFTGQREYF. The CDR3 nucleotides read TGTGCCAGCAGTTTTACAGGTCAGAGGGAGTACTTC.

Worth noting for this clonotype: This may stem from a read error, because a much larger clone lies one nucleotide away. The CDR3 region has the DNA TGTGCCAGCAGGGAATCTAGCACAGATATGCAGTATTTT. This encodes CASRESSTDMQYF. The chain combines TRBV6-1 with TRBJ2-3; possible D gene TRBD2, 5 bases. Germline V CDR1 and CDR2: MNHNS, SASEGT. This CDR3 spans 13 amino acids.

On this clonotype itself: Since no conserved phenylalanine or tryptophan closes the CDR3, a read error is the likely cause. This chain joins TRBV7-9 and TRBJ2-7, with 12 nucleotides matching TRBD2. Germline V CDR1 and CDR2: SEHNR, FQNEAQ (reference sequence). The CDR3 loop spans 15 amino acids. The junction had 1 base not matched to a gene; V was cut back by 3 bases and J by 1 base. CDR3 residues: CASSLTSGSSYEQYL. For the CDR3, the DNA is TGTGCCAGCAGCTTGACTAGCGGGAGTTCCTACGAGCAGTACCTC.

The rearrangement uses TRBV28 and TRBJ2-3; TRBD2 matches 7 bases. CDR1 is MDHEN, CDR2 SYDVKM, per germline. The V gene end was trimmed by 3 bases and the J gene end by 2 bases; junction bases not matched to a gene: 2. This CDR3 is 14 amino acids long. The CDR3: CASSFLAATDTQYF. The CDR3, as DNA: TGTGCCAGCAGTTTCCTAGCGGCCACAGATACGCAGTATTTT. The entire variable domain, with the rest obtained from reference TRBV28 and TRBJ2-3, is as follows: DVKVTQSSRYLVKRTGEKVFLECVQDMDHENMFWYRQDPGLGLRLIYFSYDVKMKEKGDIPEGYSVSREKKERFSLILESASTNQTSMYLCASSFLAATDTQYFGPGTRLTVL.

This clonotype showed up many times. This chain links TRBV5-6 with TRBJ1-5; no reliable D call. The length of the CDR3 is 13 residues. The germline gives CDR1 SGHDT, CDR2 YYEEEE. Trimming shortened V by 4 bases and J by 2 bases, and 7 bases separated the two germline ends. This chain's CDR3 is CASSLPGNQPQHF. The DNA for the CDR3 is TGTGCCAGCAGCCTCCCCGGCAATCAGCCCCAGCATTTT. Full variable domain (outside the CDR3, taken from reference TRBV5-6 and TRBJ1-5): DAGVTQSPTHLIKTRGQQVTLRCSPKSGHDTVSWYQQALGQGPQFIFQYYEEEERQRGNFPDRFSGHQFPNYSSELNVNALLLGDSALYLCASSLPGNQPQHFGDGTRLSIL.

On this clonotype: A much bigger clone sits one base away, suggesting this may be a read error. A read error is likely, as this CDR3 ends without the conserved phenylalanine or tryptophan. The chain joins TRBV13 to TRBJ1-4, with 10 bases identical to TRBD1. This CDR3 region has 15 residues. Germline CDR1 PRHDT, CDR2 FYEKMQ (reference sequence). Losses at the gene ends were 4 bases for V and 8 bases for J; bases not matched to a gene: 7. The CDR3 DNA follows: TGTGCCAGCAGCTCCCGCGGGACAGGGGTCGAAAAACTGTTTTCT. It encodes CASSSRGTGVEKLFS.

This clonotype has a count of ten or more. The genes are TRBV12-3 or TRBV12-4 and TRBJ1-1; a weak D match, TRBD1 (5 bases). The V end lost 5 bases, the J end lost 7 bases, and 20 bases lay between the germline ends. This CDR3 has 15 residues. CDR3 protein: CASSGRDWAYGEAFF. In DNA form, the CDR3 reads TGTGCCAGCAGTGGCCGGGACTGGGCTTATGGTGAAGCTTTCTTT.

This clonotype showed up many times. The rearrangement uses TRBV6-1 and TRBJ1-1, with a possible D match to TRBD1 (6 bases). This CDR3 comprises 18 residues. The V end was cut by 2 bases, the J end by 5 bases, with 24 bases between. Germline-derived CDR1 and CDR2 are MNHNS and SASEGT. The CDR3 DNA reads TGTGCCAGCAGTGAATTGCGGCGCGGGAGGGGGGGTAGGACTGAAGCTTTCTTT. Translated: CASSELRRGRGGRTEAFF.

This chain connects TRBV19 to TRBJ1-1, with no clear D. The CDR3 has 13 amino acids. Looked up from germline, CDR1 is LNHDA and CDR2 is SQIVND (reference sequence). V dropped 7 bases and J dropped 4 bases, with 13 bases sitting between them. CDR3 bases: TGTGCCAGTACTCTCGATTTGGGCACTGAAGCTTTCTTT. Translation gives CASTLDLGTEAFF. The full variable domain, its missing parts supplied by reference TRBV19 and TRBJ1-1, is DGGITQSPKYLFRKEGQNVTLSCEQNLNHDAMYWYRQDPGQGLRLIYYSQIVNDFQKGDIAEGYSVSREKKESFPLTVTSAQKNPTAFYLCASTLDLGTEAFFGQGTRLTVV.

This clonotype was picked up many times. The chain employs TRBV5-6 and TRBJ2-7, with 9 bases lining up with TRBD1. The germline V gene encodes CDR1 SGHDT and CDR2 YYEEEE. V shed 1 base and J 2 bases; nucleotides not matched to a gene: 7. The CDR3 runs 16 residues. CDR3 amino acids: CASSLLETGGPYEQYF. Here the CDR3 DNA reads TGTGCCAGCAGCTTGCTAGAGACAGGGGGACCCTACGAGCAGTACTTC.

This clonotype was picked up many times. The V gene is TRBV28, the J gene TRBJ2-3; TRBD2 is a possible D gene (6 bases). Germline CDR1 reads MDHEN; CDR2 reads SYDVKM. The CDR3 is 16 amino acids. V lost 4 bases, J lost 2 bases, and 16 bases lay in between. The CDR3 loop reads CASSSPPAGLTDTQYF. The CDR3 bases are TGTGCCAGCAGTTCCCCCCCCGCGGGACTCACAGATACGCAGTATTTT. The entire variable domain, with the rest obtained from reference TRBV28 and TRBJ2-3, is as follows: DVKVTQSSRYLVKRTGEKVFLECVQDMDHENMFWYRQDPGLGLRLIYFSYDVKMKEKGDIPEGYSVSREKKERFSLILESASTNQTSMYLCASSSPPAGLTDTQYFGPGTRLTVL.

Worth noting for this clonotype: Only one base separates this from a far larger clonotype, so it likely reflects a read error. CDR3 nucleotides: TGTGCCAGCAGCGGGACAGGGGGAGAGACCCAGTACTTC. Amino acid sequence: CASSGTGGETQYF. The gene calls are TRBV2 and TRBJ2-5; TRBD1 aligns across 11 bases. In germline, CDR1 is SNHLY, CDR2 FYNNEI. V dropped 6 bases and J dropped 4; count of bases not matched to a gene: 1. The CDR3 consists of 13 residues. Together with reference TRBV2 and TRBJ2-5, the CDR3 gives the full variable domain: EPEVTQTPSHQVTQMGQEVILRCVPISNHLYFYWYRQILGQKVEFLVSFYNNEISEKSEIFDDQFSVERPDGSNFTLKIRSTKLEDSAMYFCASSGTGGETQYFGPGTRLLVL.

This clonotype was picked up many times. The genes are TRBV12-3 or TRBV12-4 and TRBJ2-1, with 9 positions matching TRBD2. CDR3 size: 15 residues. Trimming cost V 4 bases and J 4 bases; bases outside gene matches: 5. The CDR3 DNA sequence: TGTGCCAGCAGTTGGGGTAGCGGGAGTTACAATGAGCAGTTCTTC. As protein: CASSWGSGSYNEQFF.

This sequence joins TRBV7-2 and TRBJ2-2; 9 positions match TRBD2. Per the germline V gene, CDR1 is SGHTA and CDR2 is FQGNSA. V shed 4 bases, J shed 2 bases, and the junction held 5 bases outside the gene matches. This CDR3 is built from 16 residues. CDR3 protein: CASSSVAGVNTGELFF. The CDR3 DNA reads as TGTGCCAGCAGCTCGGTAGCGGGAGTCAACACCGGGGAGCTGTTTTTT. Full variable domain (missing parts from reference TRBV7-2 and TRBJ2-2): GAGVSQSPSNKVTEKGKDVELRCDPISGHTALYWYRQSLGQGLEFLIYFQGNSAPDKSGLPSDRFSAERTGGSVSTLTIQRTQQEDSAVYLCASSSVAGVNTGELFFGEGSRLTVL.

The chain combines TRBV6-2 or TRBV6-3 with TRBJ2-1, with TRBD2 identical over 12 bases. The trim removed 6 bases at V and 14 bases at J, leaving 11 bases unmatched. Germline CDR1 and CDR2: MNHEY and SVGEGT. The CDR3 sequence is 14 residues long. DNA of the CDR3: TGTGCCAGCAGCCACGAGATGCTAGCGGGAGGGGAGTTCTTC. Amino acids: CASSHEMLAGGEFF.

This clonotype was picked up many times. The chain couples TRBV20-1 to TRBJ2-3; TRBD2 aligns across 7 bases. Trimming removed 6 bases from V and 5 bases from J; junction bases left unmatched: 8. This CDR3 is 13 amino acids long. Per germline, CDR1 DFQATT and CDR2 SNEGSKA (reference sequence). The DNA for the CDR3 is TGCAGTGCCTTGAGCGGGGTCAGAGATACGCAGTATTTT. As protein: CSALSGVRDTQYF.

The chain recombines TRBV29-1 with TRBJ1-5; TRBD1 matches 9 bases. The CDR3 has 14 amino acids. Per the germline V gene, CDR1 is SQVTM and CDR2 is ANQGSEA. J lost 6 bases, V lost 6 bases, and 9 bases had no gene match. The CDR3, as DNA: TGCAGCGTAGCCGGGACAGGGATAGGTCAGCCCCAGCATTTT. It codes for CSVAGTGIGQPQHF.

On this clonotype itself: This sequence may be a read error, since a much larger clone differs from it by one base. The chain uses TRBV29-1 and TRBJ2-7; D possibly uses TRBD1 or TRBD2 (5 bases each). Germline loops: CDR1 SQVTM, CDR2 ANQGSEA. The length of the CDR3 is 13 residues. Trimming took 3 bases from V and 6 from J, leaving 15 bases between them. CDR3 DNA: TGCAGCGTTGAGAAGGTCTTTGGGGGCGAGCAGTACTTC. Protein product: CSVEKVFGGEQYF.

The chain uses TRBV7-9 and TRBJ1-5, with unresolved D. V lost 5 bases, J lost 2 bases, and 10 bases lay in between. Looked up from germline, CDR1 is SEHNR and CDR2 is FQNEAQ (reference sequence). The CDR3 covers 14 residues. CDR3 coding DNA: TGTGCCAGCAGCGAATCAACAGGCAATCAGCCCCAGCATTTT. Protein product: CASSESTGNQPQHF.

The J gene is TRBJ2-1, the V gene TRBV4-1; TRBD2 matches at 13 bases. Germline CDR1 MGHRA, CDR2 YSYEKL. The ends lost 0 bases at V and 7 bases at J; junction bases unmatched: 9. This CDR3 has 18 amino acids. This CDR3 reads CASSQERIPGLAGNEQFF. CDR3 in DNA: TGCGCCAGCAGCCAAGAGAGAATCCCGGGACTAGCGGGGAATGAGCAGTTCTTC.